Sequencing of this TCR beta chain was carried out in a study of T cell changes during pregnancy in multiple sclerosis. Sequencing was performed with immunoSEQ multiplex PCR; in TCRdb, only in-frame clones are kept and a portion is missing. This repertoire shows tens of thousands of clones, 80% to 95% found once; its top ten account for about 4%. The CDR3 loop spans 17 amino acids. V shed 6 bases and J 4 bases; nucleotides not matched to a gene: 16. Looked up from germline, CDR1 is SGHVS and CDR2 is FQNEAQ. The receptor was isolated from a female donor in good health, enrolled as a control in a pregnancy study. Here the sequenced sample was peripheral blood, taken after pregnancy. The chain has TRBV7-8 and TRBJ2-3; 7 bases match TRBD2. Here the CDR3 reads CASSLISGGRNADTQYF. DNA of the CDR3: TGTGCCAGCAGTCTCATTTCGGGGGGAAGGAACGCAGATACGCAGTATTTT.